The 21 T cell receptor beta chains presented below share a single source sample, sequenced in a study of vaccination and CD4 T cells after COVID-19. TCRdb re-analysed the PCR reads in MiXCR, keeping a single row per CDR3 protein. The sample has 26,000 or so distinct CDR3 sequences, over 40% seen once. Time point noted: late sampling 161 to 241 days after vaccination in a few convalescent patients. The specimen comprised CD4+ T cells from blood, sampled about 7 months after SARS-CoV-2 vaccination. The receptors stem from a human donor who had recovered from COVID-19.

This clonotype was counted only a few times. The rearrangement uses TRBV19 and TRBJ2-5; 10 bases map to TRBD2. The ends lost 3 bases at V and 5 bases at J; junction bases unmatched: 9. Germline values: CDR1 LNHDA, CDR2 SQIVND (reference sequence). This CDR3 has 16 amino acids. CDR3 DNA: TGTGCCAGTAGTATCCCTAGCGGGAGAGGAAGGGAGACCCAGTACTTC. Translation gives CASSIPSGRGRETQYF.

This clonotype was seen a few times. The chain uses TRBV10-3 and TRBJ1-6, with D possibly TRBD1 on 6 matching bases. Trimming left V 10 bases short and J 5 bases short, with 15 bases between. The CDR3 has 14 amino acids. Germline lookup yields CDR1 ENHRY and CDR2 SYGVKD. CDR3 nucleotide sequence: TGTGCCACGGACAGTCGACTTGATAATTCACCCCTCCACTTT. As protein: CATDSRLDNSPLHF.

The V call is TRBV25-1, the J call TRBJ2-5; 12 nucleotides match TRBD2. From germline, CDR1 is MGHDK and CDR2 SYGVNS. The CDR3 consists of 14 residues. Trimming cost V 5 bases and J 6 bases; bases outside gene matches: 4. The CDR3 spells CASSPTSGRKTQYF. The CDR3 nucleotides are TGTGCCAGCAGTCCAACTAGCGGGAGGAAGACCCAGTACTTC.

The rearrangement uses TRBV20-1 and TRBJ1-4; no reliable D call. The V and J ends lost 0 bases and 3 bases respectively, with 8 bases between them. Per germline, CDR1 DFQATT and CDR2 SNEGSKA (reference sequence). The CDR3 totals 14 residues. CDR3 amino acids: CSAREASANEKLFF. CDR3 DNA sequence: TGCAGTGCTAGAGAGGCGTCAGCTAATGAAAAACTGTTTTTT.

The V gene is TRBV6-1, the J gene TRBJ2-3, with 8 bases lining up with TRBD2. The CDR3 covers 13 residues. V trimming: 11 bases; J trimming: 4 bases; junction bases outside the gene matches: 8. Germline values: CDR1 MNHNS, CDR2 SASEGT. This CDR3 reads CAATERESDTQYF. CDR3 coding DNA: TGTGCCGCGACAGAGCGGGAGTCAGATACGCAGTATTTT.

This chain uses TRBV19 with TRBJ1-5, with 8 bases aligning to TRBD1. The trim removed 4 bases at V and 4 bases at J, leaving 12 bases unmatched. Germline V lookup: CDR1 LNHDA, CDR2 SQIVND (reference sequence). The CDR3 is made up of 17 amino acids. CDR3 coding DNA: TGTGCCAGTAGTAGCGGAGTTTGGCAGGGGGCAAATCAGCCCCAGCATTTT. It is translated as CASSSGVWQGANQPQHF.

The CDR3 region is CASTAGGTYNEQFF. The DNA of the CDR3 is TGTGCCAGCACCGCAGGGGGGACATACAATGAGCAGTTCTTC. This chain connects TRBV6-1 to TRBJ2-1; weak D call: TRBD1 (7 bases). Germline CDR1 is MNHNS and CDR2 is SASEGT. V lost 7 bases and J 4 bases, leaving 14 bases between the germline ends. There are 14 residues in the CDR3.

This clonotype was seen a handful of times. The J gene is TRBJ2-3, the V gene TRBV6-5; 10 positions match TRBD2. This CDR3 is built from 17 residues. Germline V CDR1 and CDR2: MNHEY, SVGAGI. V shed 0 bases, J shed 8 bases, and the junction held 11 bases outside the gene matches. This CDR3 reads CASSYSPGAGGSPTQYF. The CDR3 coding sequence is TGTGCCAGCAGTTACTCCCCAGGAGCGGGAGGGTCCCCTACGCAGTATTTT.

The V gene is TRBV20-1, the J gene TRBJ2-5; 8 positions match TRBD2. V shed 7 bases, J shed 4 bases, and the junction held 14 bases outside the gene matches. The CDR3 runs to 15 residues. Per germline, CDR1 DFQATT and CDR2 SNEGSKA (reference sequence). The CDR3 here is CSGGRAGDLVETQYF. CDR3 nucleotide sequence: TGCAGTGGAGGCCGAGCGGGAGATTTGGTAGAGACCCAGTACTTC.

A few counts support this clonotype. The chain is built from TRBV6-4 and TRBJ2-3; 9 nucleotides match TRBD2. The CDR3 runs 14 residues. Germline V CDR1 and CDR2: MRHNA, SNTAGT. V lost 4 bases and J lost 1; bases outside the gene matches: 0. The CDR3 region has the DNA TGTGCCAGCAGTGGGACTAGCGGCACAGATACGCAGTATTTT. Protein sequence: CASSGTSGTDTQYF.

The J gene is TRBJ2-3, the V gene TRBV7-6; D is undetermined. The CDR3 extends over 15 amino acids. Between the trimmed V and J ends, which lost 3 bases and 0 bases, there was a span of 10 bases. The germline CDR1 and CDR2 sequences are SGHVS and FNYEAQ. This CDR3 reads CASSFLRLSTDTQYF. CDR3 sequence (DNA): TGTGCCAGCAGCTTCCTCAGACTGAGCACAGATACGCAGTATTTT.

The chain employs TRBV10-1 and TRBJ2-3; TRBD2 agrees at 8 bases. V was clipped by 0 bases and J by 0 bases; unmatched bases: 5. This CDR3 is built from 17 residues. The germline CDR1 and CDR2 sequences are WNHNN and SYGVQD (reference sequence). CDR3 bases: TGCGCCAGCAGTGAGTCAGAACTAGCGGATAGCACAGATACGCAGTATTTT. It translates to CASSESELADSTDTQYF.

The chain is built from TRBV18 and TRBJ2-5, with a possible D match to TRBD1 (6 bases). The V end was cut by 2 bases, the J end by 3 bases, with 10 bases between. Germline V gives CDR1 KGHSH, CDR2 LQKENI. The CDR3 has 14 residues. The CDR3 DNA is TGTGCCAGCTCACCATCAAGGGGGAAAGAGACCCAGTACTTC. It is translated as CASSPSRGKETQYF.

The rearrangement uses TRBV15 and TRBJ2-7, with D maybe TRBD1 (6 bases). CDR1 and CDR2 from the germline V gene are LNHNV and YYDKDF (reference sequence). Trimming took 0 bases from V and 11 from J, leaving 11 bases between them. The CDR3 is 12 amino acids. In DNA, the CDR3 is TGTGCCACCAGCAGAGATGAGGGGGAAGAGTACTTC. Translation gives CATSRDEGEEYF. Looking up the rest from reference TRBV15 and TRBJ2-7 gives the full variable domain: DAMVIQNPRYQVTQFGKPVTLSCSQTLNHNVMYWYQQKSSQAPKLLFHYYDKDFNNEADTPDNFQSRRPNTSFCFLDIRSPGLGDTAMYLCATSRDEGEEYFGPGTRLTVT.

The gene calls are TRBV7-2 and TRBJ1-2; 7 bases match TRBD1. V trimming: 0 bases; J trimming: 7 bases; junction bases outside the gene matches: 5. The CDR3 is 14 amino acids. CDR1 and CDR2 (germline): SGHTA, FQGNSA. This chain's CDR3 is CASSLARRTGGYTF. The CDR3 DNA reads TGTGCCAGCAGCTTAGCGCGTAGGACAGGTGGCTACACCTTC.

This clonotype was counted only a few times. The chain combines TRBV20-1 with TRBJ1-5; D is undetermined. The CDR3 sequence is 13 residues long. Trimming shortened V by 1 base and J by 3 bases, and 7 bases separated the two germline ends. Germline V gene data show CDR1 as DFQATT and CDR2 as SNEGSKA (reference sequence). DNA for the CDR3: TGCAGTGCTAGAGCTTCCCCCAATCAGCCCCAGCATTTT. This codes for CSARASPNQPQHF.

V is TRBV2 and J is TRBJ2-7; a possible D gene is TRBD1 (6 bases). The germline V gene has CDR1 SNHLY and CDR2 FYNNEI. V was trimmed by 10 bases and J by 1 base, leaving 14 bases between them. The CDR3 runs 13 residues. CDR3 nucleotide sequence: TGTGCCATCTCCGACAGGTCTTCCTACGAGCAGTACTTC. Residues: CAISDRSSYEQYF.

This chain joins TRBV28 and TRBJ1-1; D perhaps matches TRBD1 (6 bases). Germline V gene lookup returns CDR1 MDHEN and CDR2 SYDVKM. V dropped 4 bases and J dropped 11 bases, with 17 bases sitting between them. The length of the CDR3 is 13 residues. CDR3 protein: CASSWRRGANAFF. DNA of the CDR3: TGTGCCAGCAGTTGGAGAAGGGGGGCTAACGCTTTCTTT.

In this sample, this clonotype turned up a few times. This chain links TRBV7-6 with TRBJ2-7; perhaps TRBD1 as D (6 bases). This CDR3 comprises 15 residues. V lost 1 base and J 2 bases, leaving 12 bases between the germline ends. Per the germline V gene, CDR1 is SGHVS and CDR2 is FNYEAQ. The CDR3 protein is CASSLGGQRAYEQYF. The CDR3 region has the DNA TGTGCCAGCAGCTTAGGCGGACAGCGAGCCTACGAGCAGTACTTC.

This clonotype was detected only once. An end of the junction does not agree with germline; a read error may underlie this. The gene calls are TRBV7-9 and TRBJ1-2; no reliable D call. CDR3 size: 14 residues. The germline V gene has CDR1 SEHNR and CDR2 FQNEAQ (reference sequence). The CDR3 bases are TGTGCCGGCAGCTTTAATGACGGGAACTATGGCTACACCTTC. Translating it yields CAGSFNDGNYGYTF. Drawing the rest from reference TRBV7-9 and TRBJ1-2, the complete variable domain is DTGVSQNPRHKITKRGQNVTFRCDPISEHNRLYWYRQTLGQGPEFLTYFQNEAQLEKSRLLSDRFSAERPKGSFSTLEIQRTEQGDSAMYLCAGSFNDGNYGYTFGSGTRLTVV.

J is TRBJ1-2 and V is TRBV28, with TRBD1 as a possible D gene (5 bases). Germline CDR1 and CDR2: MDHEN and SYDVKM. Trimming left V 6 bases short and J 8 bases short, with 16 bases between. This CDR3 comprises 13 residues. CDR3 in DNA: TGTGCCAGCAGACTAGCCCGAGGGGTAGGCTACACCTTC. The encoded protein is CASRLARGVGYTF.